This T cell receptor beta chain was found in a study of blood T cell repertoires in COVID-19. Study processing details: Reference gene primer amplification in the assay estimated nucleated cell counts. The assay was immunoSEQ multiplex PCR, and TCRdb's table has in-frame clones only and misses some. V and J calls and clone size are given by that table; D and trimming were obtained from the DNA. The data show 95,000 to 150,000 clones, about nine tenths seen once. The CDR3 totals 15 residues. The germline gives CDR1 SGHRS, CDR2 YFSETQ. The V segment lost 6 bases and the J segment 4 bases; nucleotides outside the gene matches: 9.

The chain joins TRBV5-1 to TRBJ2-3; the match to TRBD2 covers 9 bases. This TCR derives from a man aged 40-49 years with acute or convalescent COVID-19. Sequences were obtained from peripheral blood. CDR3 sequence (DNA): TGCGCCAGCACCACCGGGACTAGCTCGGCAGATACGCAGTATTTT. Protein product: CASTTGTSSADTQYF.